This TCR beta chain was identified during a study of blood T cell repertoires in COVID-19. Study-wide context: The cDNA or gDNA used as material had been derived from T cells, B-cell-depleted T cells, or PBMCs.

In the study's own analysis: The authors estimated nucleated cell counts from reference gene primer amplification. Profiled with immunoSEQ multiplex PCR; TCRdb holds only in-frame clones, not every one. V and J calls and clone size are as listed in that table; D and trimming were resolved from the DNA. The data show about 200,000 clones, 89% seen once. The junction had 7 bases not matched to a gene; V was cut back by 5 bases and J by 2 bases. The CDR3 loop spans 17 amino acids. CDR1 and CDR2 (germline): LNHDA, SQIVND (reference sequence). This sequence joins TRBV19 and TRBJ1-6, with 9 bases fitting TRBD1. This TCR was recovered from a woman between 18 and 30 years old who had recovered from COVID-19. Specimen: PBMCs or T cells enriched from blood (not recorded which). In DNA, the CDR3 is TGTGCCAGTAGTCGCCGGACAGGGGATCCCTATAATTCACCCCTCCACTTT. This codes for CASSRRTGDPYNSPLHF. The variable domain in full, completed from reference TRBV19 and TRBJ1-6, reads DGGITQSPKYLFRKEGQNVTLSCEQNLNHDAMYWYRQDPGQGLRLIYYSQIVNDFQKGDIAEGYSVSREKKESFPLTVTSAQKNPTAFYLCASSRRTGDPYNSPLHFGNGTRLTVT.